The following is a T cell receptor beta chain sequence with its context. CDR3 length: 16 residues. Looked up from germline, CDR1 is SGHAT and CDR2 is FQNNGV. V lost 0 bases and J lost 2; bases outside the gene matches: 3. These data come from a study of shared clonotypes between healthy human individuals. Naive CD8 cells were CD45RO-negative, positively selected for CCR7, excluding terminally differentiated effector memory CD45RA+ cells. Clones were sequenced by immunoSEQ multiplex PCR, and TCRdb holds only the in-frame ones, with some missing. The sample includes around 1.9 million clones, roughly 93% of them seen just once.

The J gene is TRBJ1-3, the V gene TRBV11-2, with 8 bases lining up with TRBD1. The source of this sequence is a man between 18 and 29 years old in good health. Some clones in this sample may be carry-over from other donors' samples. Source material: naive CD8+ T cells from PBMCs. The CDR3 DNA reads as TGTGCCAGCAGCTTAGATTGGACAGGGACTGGAAACACCATATATTTT. Encoded protein: CASSLDWTGTGNTIYF.